Included here is one T cell receptor beta chain sequence, with context. Its antigen is as yet unknown. Amplification used 60 Vbeta primers and 13 Jbeta primers. Using immunoSEQ multiplex PCR, the repertoire was profiled, and TCRdb retains in-frame clones only, with some absent. The table lists 200,000 or so clones, around 79% of them singletons. This sample stems from a study of cytomegalovirus exposure and HLA in healthy donors. Study outcomes and limitations: The authors later linked a missense DCLRE1C variant to TCR beta V- and J-gene trimming.

Per germline, CDR1 SGHRS and CDR2 YFSETQ. The CDR3 covers 17 residues. Trimming cost V 2 bases and J 4 bases; bases outside gene matches: 8. V is TRBV5-1 and J is TRBJ2-3, with 12 nucleotides matching TRBD1. The clonotype comes from a male donor in good health and CMV-seropositive. Sequencing used PBMCs. The CDR3 here is CASSFGTGGIMSDTQYF. The DNA for the CDR3 is TGCGCCAGCAGCTTTGGGACAGGGGGCATTATGTCAGATACGCAGTATTTT. Variable domain in full (rest from reference TRBV5-1 and TRBJ2-3): KAGVTQTPRYLIKTRGQQVTLSCSPISGHRSVSWYQQTPGQGLQFLFEYFSETQRNKGNFPGRFSGRQFSNSRSEMNVSTLELGDSALYLCASSFGTGGIMSDTQYFGPGTRLTVL.